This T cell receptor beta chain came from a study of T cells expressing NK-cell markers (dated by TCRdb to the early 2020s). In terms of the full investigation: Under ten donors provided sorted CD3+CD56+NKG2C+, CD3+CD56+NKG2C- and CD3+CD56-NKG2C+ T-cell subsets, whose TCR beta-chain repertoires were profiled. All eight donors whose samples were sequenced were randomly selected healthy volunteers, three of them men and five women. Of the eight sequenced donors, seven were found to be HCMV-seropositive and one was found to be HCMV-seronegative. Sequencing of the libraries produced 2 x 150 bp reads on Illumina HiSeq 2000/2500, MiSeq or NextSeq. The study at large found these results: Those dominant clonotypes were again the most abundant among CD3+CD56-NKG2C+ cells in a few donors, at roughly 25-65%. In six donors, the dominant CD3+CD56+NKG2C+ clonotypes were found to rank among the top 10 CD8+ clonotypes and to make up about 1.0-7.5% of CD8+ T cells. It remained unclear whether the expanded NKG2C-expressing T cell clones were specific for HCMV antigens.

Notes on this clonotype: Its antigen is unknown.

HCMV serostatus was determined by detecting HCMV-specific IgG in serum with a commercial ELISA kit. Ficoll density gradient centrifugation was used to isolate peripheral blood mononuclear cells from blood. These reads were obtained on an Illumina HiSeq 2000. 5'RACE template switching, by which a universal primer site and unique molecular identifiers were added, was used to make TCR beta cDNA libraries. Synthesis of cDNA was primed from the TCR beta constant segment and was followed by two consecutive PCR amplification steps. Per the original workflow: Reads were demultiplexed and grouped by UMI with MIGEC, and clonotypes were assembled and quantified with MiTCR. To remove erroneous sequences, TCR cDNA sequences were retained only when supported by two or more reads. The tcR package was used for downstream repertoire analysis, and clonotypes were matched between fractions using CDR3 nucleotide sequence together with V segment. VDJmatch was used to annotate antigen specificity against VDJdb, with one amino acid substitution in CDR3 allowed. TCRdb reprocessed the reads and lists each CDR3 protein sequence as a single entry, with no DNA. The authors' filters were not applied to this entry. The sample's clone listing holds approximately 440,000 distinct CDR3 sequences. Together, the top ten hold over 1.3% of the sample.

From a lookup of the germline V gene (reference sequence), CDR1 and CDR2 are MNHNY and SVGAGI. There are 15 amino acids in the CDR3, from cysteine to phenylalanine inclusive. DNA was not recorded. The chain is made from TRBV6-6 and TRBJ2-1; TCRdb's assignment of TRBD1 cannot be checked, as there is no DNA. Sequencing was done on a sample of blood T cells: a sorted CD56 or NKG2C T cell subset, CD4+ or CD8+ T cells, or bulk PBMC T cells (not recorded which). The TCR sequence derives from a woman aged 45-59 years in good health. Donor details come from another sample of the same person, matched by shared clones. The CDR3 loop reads CASSTPLSRANEQFF.